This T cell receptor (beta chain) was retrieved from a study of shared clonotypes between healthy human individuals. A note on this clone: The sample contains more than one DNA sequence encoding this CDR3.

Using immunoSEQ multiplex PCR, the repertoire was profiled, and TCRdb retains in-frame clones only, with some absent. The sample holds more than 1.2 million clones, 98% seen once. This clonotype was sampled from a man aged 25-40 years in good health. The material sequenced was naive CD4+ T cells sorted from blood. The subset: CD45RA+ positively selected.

The CDR3: CSVGSSGNTIYF. The CDR3 nucleotides are TGCAGCGTGGGTAGCTCTGGAAACACCATATATTTT. The chain links TRBV29-1 to TRBJ1-3; no clear D. CDR1 SQVTM and CDR2 ANQGSEA come from the germline V gene. V dropped 6 bases and J dropped 0 bases, with 6 bases sitting between them. CDR3 length: 12 amino acids.